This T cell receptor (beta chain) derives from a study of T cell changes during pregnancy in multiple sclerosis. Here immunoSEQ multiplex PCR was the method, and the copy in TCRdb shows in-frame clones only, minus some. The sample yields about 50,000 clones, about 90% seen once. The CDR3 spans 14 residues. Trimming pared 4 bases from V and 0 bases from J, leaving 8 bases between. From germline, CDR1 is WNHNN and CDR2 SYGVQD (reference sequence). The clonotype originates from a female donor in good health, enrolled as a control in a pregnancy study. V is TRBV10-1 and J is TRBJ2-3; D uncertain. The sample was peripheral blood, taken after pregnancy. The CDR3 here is CASSVIYSTDTQYF. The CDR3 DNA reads TGCGCCAGCAGTGTTATATATAGCACAGATACGCAGTATTTT.